Listed below are T cell receptor beta chains from one sample, sequenced in a study of Ad26.COV2.S vaccination and SARS-CoV-2 variants. The protocol was immunoSEQ multiplex PCR, while the TCRdb copy is restricted to in-frame clones and leaves out a portion. The sample lists 300,000 to 450,000 clones; about 85% were seen once. The sequencing here drew on peripheral blood, taken in a trial of Ad26.COV2.S vaccine versus placebo. These receptors were collected from a person aged 18 to 59 who received the Ad26.COV2.S COVID-19 vaccine or a placebo. Each CDR3 is given with its conserved first and last residue. Each record gives: clone size, J gene, V gene, D gene, CDR3 protein, CDR3 DNA. A D gene is named only where the DNA matches it firmly. The size field is filled for only some rows; it gives once, few, many or a size class.

abundance: NA
j_gene: TRBJ1-5
v_gene: TRBV6-2/TRBV6-3
d_gene: NA
CDR3aa: CASSWISNQPQHF
CDR3nt: TGTGCCAGCAGTTGGATAAGCAATCAGCCCCAGCATTTT

abundance: NA
j_gene: TRBJ2-7
v_gene: TRBV7-9
d_gene: NA
CDR3aa: CASSFRGGLYEQYF
CDR3nt: TGTGCCAGCAGCTTTCGCGGGGGCCTCTACGAGCAGTACTTC

abundance: NA
j_gene: TRBJ2-3
v_gene: TRBV28
d_gene: NA
CDR3aa: CASSLSPGVTDTQYF
CDR3nt: TGTGCCAGCAGTTTATCTCCAGGGGTCACAGATACGCAGTATTTT

abundance: NA
j_gene: TRBJ2-1
v_gene: TRBV9
d_gene: TRBD1
CDR3aa: CASSVDRGDEQFF
CDR3nt: TGTGCCAGCAGCGTAGACAGGGGGGATGAGCAGTTCTTC

abundance: NA
j_gene: TRBJ1-1
v_gene: TRBV7-9
d_gene: NA
CDR3aa: CASSFGEGITEAFF
CDR3nt: TGTGCCAGCAGCTTTGGGGAGGGGATCACTGAAGCTTTCTTT

abundance: once
j_gene: TRBJ1-1
v_gene: TRBV5-1
d_gene: NA
CDR3aa: CASSEQGNTEAFF
CDR3nt: TGCGCCAGCAGCGAACAGGGAAACACTGAAGCTTTCTTT

abundance: NA
j_gene: TRBJ2-1
v_gene: TRBV18
d_gene: TRBD1
CDR3aa: CASSTSGTGVLEQFF
CDR3nt: TGTGCCAGCTCAACTTCCGGGACAGGCGTGTTGGAGCAGTTCTTC

abundance: many
j_gene: TRBJ1-5
v_gene: TRBV30
d_gene: NA
CDR3aa: CAWGDSLNQPQHF
CDR3nt: TGTGCCTGGGGAGACAGCCTCAATCAGCCCCAGCATTTT

abundance: NA
j_gene: TRBJ2-7
v_gene: TRBV4-1
d_gene: NA
CDR3aa: CASSQGRTGYEQYF
CDR3nt: TGCGCCAGCAGCCAAGGTCGGACGGGCTACGAGCAGTACTTC

abundance: NA
j_gene: TRBJ2-5
v_gene: TRBV28
d_gene: NA
CDR3aa: CASSVHHTKSQAQYF
CDR3nt: TGTGCCAGCAGCGTACACCATACTAAATCCCAAGCCCAGTACTTC

abundance: NA
j_gene: TRBJ2-1
v_gene: TRBV4-1
d_gene: NA
CDR3aa: CASSPESWGLAPSNEQFF
CDR3nt: TGCGCCAGCAGCCCAGAATCGTGGGGATTAGCCCCAAGCAATGAGCAGTTCTTC

abundance: NA
j_gene: TRBJ2-5
v_gene: TRBV5-5
d_gene: TRBD1
CDR3aa: CASSLLTTGQETQYF
CDR3nt: TGTGCCAGCAGCTTGTTAACGACAGGGCAAGAGACCCAGTACTTC

abundance: once
j_gene: TRBJ2-2
v_gene: TRBV6-5
d_gene: NA
CDR3aa: CASSWGTGTGELFF
CDR3nt: TGTGCCAGCAGTTGGGGGACGGGGACCGGGGAGCTGTTTTTT

abundance: NA
j_gene: TRBJ1-1
v_gene: TRBV10-2
d_gene: NA
CDR3aa: CASMKDGNTEAFF
CDR3nt: TGCGCCAGCATGAAGGACGGGAACACTGAAGCTTTCTTT

abundance: NA
j_gene: TRBJ2-1
v_gene: TRBV11-2
d_gene: TRBD1
CDR3aa: CASSPQGAGYNEQFF
CDR3nt: TGTGCCAGCAGCCCGCAGGGGGCTGGCTACAATGAGCAGTTCTTC

abundance: NA
j_gene: TRBJ2-7
v_gene: TRBV11-2
d_gene: TRBD2
CDR3aa: CASSSGTSGFHEQYF
CDR3nt: TGTGCCAGCAGCTCCGGGACTAGCGGGTTCCACGAGCAGTACTTC

abundance: NA
j_gene: TRBJ2-1
v_gene: TRBV10-1
d_gene: NA
CDR3aa: CASSESTSSYNEQFF
CDR3nt: TGCGCCAGCAGTGAGTCGACTAGCTCCTACAATGAGCAGTTCTTC

abundance: NA
j_gene: TRBJ2-7
v_gene: TRBV5-6
d_gene: TRBD2
CDR3aa: CASSLLLALEQYF
CDR3nt: TGTGCCAGCAGCTTGTTACTAGCGCTCGAGCAGTACTTC

abundance: once
j_gene: TRBJ1-5
v_gene: TRBV4-3
d_gene: NA
CDR3aa: CASSQKNQGNQPQHF
CDR3nt: TGCGCCAGCAGCCAAAAAAACCAGGGGAATCAGCCCCAGCATTTT

abundance: NA
j_gene: TRBJ2-1
v_gene: TRBV21-1
d_gene: NA
CDR3aa: CASSPRGVTSGRGGEQFF
CDR3nt: TGTGCCAGCAGCCCCCGCGGGGTGACTAGCGGGAGGGGAGGTGAGCAGTTCTTC

abundance: few
j_gene: TRBJ2-7
v_gene: TRBV7-9
d_gene: NA
CDR3aa: CASSSAGTGHYEQYF
CDR3nt: TGTGCCAGCAGCTCGGCCGGGACCGGCCACTACGAGCAGTACTTC

abundance: NA
j_gene: TRBJ1-5
v_gene: TRBV28
d_gene: TRBD1
CDR3aa: CASSLTGFAQPQHF
CDR3nt: TGTGCCAGCAGTTTGACAGGGTTCGCTCAGCCCCAGCATTTT

abundance: NA
j_gene: TRBJ2-3
v_gene: TRBV10-1
d_gene: TRBD2
CDR3aa: CASSELRTSEVDTQYF
CDR3nt: TGCGCCAGCAGTGAGTTACGGACTAGCGAGGTAGATACGCAGTATTTT

abundance: NA
j_gene: TRBJ2-2
v_gene: TRBV30
d_gene: NA
CDR3aa: CAWSVRTGELFF
CDR3nt: TGTGCCTGGAGTGTACGAACCGGGGAGCTGTTTTTT